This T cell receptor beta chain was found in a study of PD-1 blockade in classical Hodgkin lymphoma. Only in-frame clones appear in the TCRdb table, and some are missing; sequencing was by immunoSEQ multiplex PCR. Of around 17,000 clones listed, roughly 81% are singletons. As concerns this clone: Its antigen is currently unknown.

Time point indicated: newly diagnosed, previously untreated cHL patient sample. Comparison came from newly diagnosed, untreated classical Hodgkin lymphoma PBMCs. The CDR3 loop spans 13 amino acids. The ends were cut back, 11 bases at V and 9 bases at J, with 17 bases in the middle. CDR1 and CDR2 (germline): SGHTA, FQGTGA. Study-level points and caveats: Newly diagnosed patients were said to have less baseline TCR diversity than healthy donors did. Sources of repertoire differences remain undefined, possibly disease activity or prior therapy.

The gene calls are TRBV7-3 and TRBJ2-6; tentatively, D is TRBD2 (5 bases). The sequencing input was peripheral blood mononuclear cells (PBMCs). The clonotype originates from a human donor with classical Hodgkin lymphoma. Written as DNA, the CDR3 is TGTGCCTGTAGAGGGTTTTTCGACAACGTCCTGACTTTC. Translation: CACRGFFDNVLTF.